The rows below give T cell receptor beta chains drawn from one sample of a study of blood T cell repertoires in COVID-19. The data were produced by immunoSEQ multiplex PCR, yet TCRdb's version contains in-frame clones alone and is incomplete. Of fewer than 350,000 clones in the sample, around 85% were seen once. The sequencing input was PBMCs or T cells enriched from blood (not recorded which). The receptors derive from a woman between 40 and 50 years old with acute COVID-19. The CDR3 runs from the conserved cysteine through the conserved F or W. The D gene is left open where the match is weak. Size is stated for part of the rows, as once, few or many counts, or as a class when the clone is expanded.

cdr3_aa cdr3_nt j_call v_call clone_size d_call
CASSQEVQINTEAFF TGCGCCAGCAGCCAAGAGGTACAGATTAACACTGAAGCTTTCTTT TRBJ1-1 TRBV4-1 once -
CASGTGVGGYTF TGCGCCAGCGGCACAGGGGTGGGGGGCTACACCTTC TRBJ1-2 TRBV5-1 - TRBD1
CASSLARATYGYTF TGTGCCAGCAGCTTAGCCAGGGCTACTTATGGCTACACCTTC TRBJ1-2 TRBV7-2 - -
CAISEIYGQGTRTSLYEQYF TGTGCCATCAGTGAGATCTACGGACAGGGGACTAGGACCAGTCTCTACGAGCAGTACTTC TRBJ2-7 TRBV10-3 - -
CASRLRTGGTEAFF TGTGCCAGCAGGTTACGGACAGGGGGCACTGAAGCTTTCTTT TRBJ1-1 TRBV3-1/TRBV3-2 many TRBD1
CASSPSGTTNQPQHF TGTGCCAGTTCCCCGTCCGGGACAACTAATCAGCCCCAGCATTTT TRBJ1-5 TRBV18 once -
CASSLPTSPSSTDTQYF TGCGCCAGCAGCCTTCCCACTAGCCCCTCTAGCACAGATACGCAGTATTTT TRBJ2-3 TRBV5-1 - -
CATSTAREQFF TGTGCCACCAGCACCGCTAGAGAGCAGTTCTTC TRBJ2-1 TRBV24-1 many -
CASSKGSFDEQYF TGTGCCAGTAGTAAAGGGAGTTTCGACGAGCAGTACTTC TRBJ2-7 TRBV19 - -
CASSWGGQGNYGYTF TGTGCCAGCAGTTGGGGGGGACAGGGAAACTATGGCTACACCTTC TRBJ1-2 TRBV28 - TRBD1
CASSIGTGSYGYTF TGTGCCAGTAGTATAGGGACAGGAAGCTATGGCTACACCTTC TRBJ1-2 TRBV19 - TRBD1
CASSMRDRSNLAKNIQYF TGTGCCAGTAGTATGAGGGACAGGTCCAACCTAGCCAAAAACATTCAGTACTTC TRBJ2-4 TRBV19 once TRBD1
CASRPRTTGSGEQYF TGTGCCAGCAGGCCGCGTACAACAGGTTCCGGCGAGCAGTACTTC TRBJ2-7 TRBV2 - -
CASSPARAGELFF TGTGCCAGCAGCCCCGCCAGGGCCGGGGAGCTGTTTTTT TRBJ2-2 TRBV11-2 - -
CASSRRVSGSPLHF TGTGCCAGCAGCCGCAGGGTATCTGGTTCACCCCTCCACTTT TRBJ1-6 TRBV7-2 - -
CASSLAGTNTGYTF TGCGCCAGCAGCTTGGCGGGGACTAACACTGGCTACACCTTC TRBJ1-2 TRBV5-1 - -
CASSGGTGRTSETQYF TGTGCCAGCAGCGGAGGGACAGGGAGGACGTCGGAGACCCAGTACTTC TRBJ2-5 TRBV5-4 - TRBD1
CASSGTPGKDGYTF TGTGCCAGCAGCGGGACACCAGGAAAGGATGGCTACACCTTC TRBJ1-2 TRBV9 - -
CASIPGVRMNTEAFF TGTGCCAGCATCCCGGGGGTCAGAATGAACACTGAAGCTTTCTTT TRBJ1-1 TRBV7-2 - -
CASSLTGVQETQYF TGTGCCAGCAGCTTAACCGGGGTCCAAGAGACCCAGTACTTC TRBJ2-5 TRBV11-2 once -
CASSLGRGMGSYEQYF TGTGCCAGCAGCTTGGGCAGGGGAATGGGATCCTACGAGCAGTACTTC TRBJ2-7 TRBV11-2 - -
CSADGQGNTIYF TGCAGCGCCGACGGACAGGGAAACACCATATATTTT TRBJ1-3 TRBV29-1 many -
CASSIHGNTEAFF TGTGCCAGCAGCATCCACGGGAACACTGAAGCTTTCTTT TRBJ1-1 TRBV7-9 once -
CASSILDRGNQPQHF TGTGCCAGTAGTATCTTGGACAGGGGAAATCAGCCCCAGCATTTT TRBJ1-5 TRBV19 once TRBD1
CASSLGAEAFF TGTGCCAGTTCTCTAGGCGCTGAAGCTTTCTTT TRBJ1-1 TRBV12-3/TRBV12-4 - -